The 19 T cell receptor beta chains below all came from one sample that was sequenced in a study of T cell repertoires in cytomegalovirus infection. Via MiXCR, TCRdb re-called the reads, giving one row per CDR3 protein. The repertoire consists of fewer than 300,000 distinct CDR3 sequences, with roughly a quarter occurring once and the leading ten covering approximately 14%. Sequencing was performed on PBMCs. The origin of the receptors is a human donor in good health (CMV status not recorded). Some clones in this sample may be carry-over from other donors' samples.

The V call is TRBV5-1, the J call TRBJ2-5; D is unresolved. The CDR3 length is 17 residues. Trimming cost V 4 bases and J 2 bases, with 21 bases left between them. Germline CDR1 is SGHRS and CDR2 is YFSETQ. The CDR3 reads CASSVQPGGRRQETQYF. The CDR3 DNA reads as TGCGCCAGCAGCGTCCAACCGGGTGGGCGGAGACAAGAGACCCAGTACTTC.

This clonotype was observed a handful of times. This chain joins TRBV20-1 and TRBJ1-4; a possible D gene is TRBD1 (6 bases). V lost 6 bases and J 5 bases, leaving 13 bases between the germline ends. The CDR3 runs to 13 residues. CDR1 and CDR2 from the germline V gene are DFQATT and SNEGSKA (reference sequence). CDR3 region: CSAYRRGNEKLFF. As DNA, the CDR3 is TGCAGTGCGTACCGCAGGGGAAATGAAAAACTGTTTTTT.

There are a few counts of this clonotype. This chain uses TRBV7-2 with TRBJ2-5, with 7 bases matching TRBD1. Germline V lookup: CDR1 SGHTA, CDR2 FQGNSA. J was trimmed by 5 bases and V by 5 bases; bases with no gene match: 8. CDR3 size: 14 residues. Here the CDR3 DNA reads TGTGCCAGCAGCCACGGGACAGTTCAGGAGACCCAGTACTTC. This sequence encodes CASSHGTVQETQYF.

This clonotype was counted ten times or more. The V and J genes are TRBV7-2 and TRBJ2-2, with no clear D. V was pared by 5 bases and J by 1 base, with 11 bases between. CDR3 length: 15 residues. Per the germline V gene, CDR1 is SGHTA and CDR2 is FQGNSA. This CDR3 reads CASSRGLENTGELFF. The CDR3 DNA is TGTGCCAGCAGCCGAGGTCTAGAGAACACCGGGGAGCTGTTTTTT.

In its sample, this clonotype was seen many times. The genes are TRBV28 and TRBJ1-1; D possibly corresponds to TRBD1 (6 bases). CDR3 size: 14 residues. V was clipped by 2 bases and J by 6 bases, with 13 bases between them. Germline V gives CDR1 MDHEN, CDR2 SYDVKM. The CDR3 DNA reads TGTGCCAGCAGTTTAGGCCAGGGGTTGCCTGAAGCTTTCTTT. Translation: CASSLGQGLPEAFF.

There are many counts of this clonotype. The chain is built from TRBV12-3 or TRBV12-4 and TRBJ2-7, with D maybe TRBD2 (6 bases). The V gene lost 5 bases and the J gene lost 2 bases, with 16 bases spanning the gap. This CDR3 comprises 15 residues. As DNA, the CDR3 is TGTGCCAGCAGTCCCCCCGGGACTGGACCCTACGAGCAGTACTTC. This gives the protein CASSPPGTGPYEQYF.

The chain couples TRBV24-1 to TRBJ1-5; D is uncertain. The CDR3 contains 14 residues. Germline lookup yields CDR1 KGHDR and CDR2 SFDVKD. V was trimmed by 3 bases and J by 4 bases, leaving 9 bases between them. CDR3 nucleotide sequence: TGTGCCACCAGTGATGGGATGCGGAATCAGCCCCAGCATTTT. The encoded protein is CATSDGMRNQPQHF.

This clonotype was detected a few times. The chain is built from TRBV19 and TRBJ2-7; no firm D call. V dropped 4 bases and J dropped 6 bases, with 16 bases sitting between them. There are 14 residues in the CDR3. Germline CDR1 is LNHDA and CDR2 is SQIVND (reference sequence). The CDR3 spells CASSSRTDRSEQYF. CDR3 in DNA: TGTGCCAGTAGTAGCAGGACGGACCGGAGCGAGCAGTACTTC.

The rearrangement links TRBV28 to TRBJ1-2; D might be TRBD1 (6 bases). The germline V gene encodes CDR1 MDHEN and CDR2 SYDVKM. V was trimmed by 5 bases and J by 6 bases, leaving 16 bases between them. The CDR3 runs to 14 residues. The CDR3 reads CASSTPGRGDGYTF. The CDR3 DNA reads TGTGCCAGCAGTACCCCCGGCAGGGGCGATGGCTACACCTTC.

This clonotype was counted at least ten times. The CDR3 spells CASSLVQPFSGNTIYF. The DNA of the CDR3 is TGTGCCAGCAGCTTAGTACAACCTTTCTCTGGAAACACCATATATTTT. The V and J genes are TRBV7-2 and TRBJ1-3, with unresolved D. V was pared by 1 base and J by 0 bases, with 10 bases between. Germline V gene data show CDR1 as SGHTA and CDR2 as FQGNSA. The length of the CDR3 is 16 residues.

In this sample, this clonotype turned up many times. The genes are TRBV7-4 and TRBJ1-5; D call uncertain. Germline assignment: CDR1 SGHVT and CDR2 SQSDAQ. There are 15 residues in the CDR3. Trimming cost V 6 bases and J 0 bases, with 12 bases left between them. The CDR3 protein is CASSFGELSNQPQHF. The CDR3 DNA is TGTGCCAGCAGTTTTGGGGAACTTAGCAATCAGCCCCAGCATTTT.

This clonotype was counted between two and nine times. The rearrangement uses TRBV13 and TRBJ2-1; D call uncertain. V was clipped by 5 bases and J by 9 bases, with 14 bases between them. The CDR3 runs 13 residues. Germline CDR1 reads PRHDT; CDR2 reads FYEKMQ (reference sequence). The CDR3 sequence is CASSPRRQGEQFF. CDR3 DNA sequence: TGTGCCAGCAGCCCCCGCAGACAAGGTGAGCAGTTCTTC.

The rearrangement joins TRBV11-1 to TRBJ2-2; the D is unclear. Germline assignment: CDR1 SGHAT and CDR2 FQDESV (reference sequence). CDR3 length: 14 amino acids. V lost 1 base and J lost 4, with 7 bases in between. CDR3 in DNA: TGTGCCAGCAGCTTAGACAGTTCCACCGGGGAGCTGTTTTTT. Encoded protein: CASSLDSSTGELFF.

This chain connects TRBV2 to TRBJ1-3, with 7 positions matching TRBD1. The V gene end was trimmed by 8 bases and the J gene end by 0 bases; junction bases not matched to a gene: 10. The CDR3 totals 16 residues. Germline V gene lookup returns CDR1 SNHLY and CDR2 FYNNEI. The CDR3 is CASSWGTADSGNTIYF. In DNA, the CDR3 is TGTGCCAGCTCGTGGGGGACAGCCGACTCTGGAAACACCATATATTTT.

CDR3 protein: CASRDNTYEQYF. The CDR3 region has the DNA TGTGCCAGCCGGGACAATACCTACGAGCAGTACTTC. The chain links TRBV6-1 to TRBJ2-7; D possibly corresponds to TRBD1 (6 bases). CDR1 and CDR2 (germline): MNHNS, SASEGT. CDR3 length: 12 amino acids. V was trimmed by 8 bases and J by 2 bases, leaving 10 bases between them.

The V call is TRBV24-1, the J call TRBJ2-2, with TRBD1 matching over 7 bases. Looked up from germline, CDR1 is KGHDR and CDR2 is SFDVKD. The CDR3 is 17 residues long. The trim removed 2 bases at V and 5 bases at J, leaving 10 bases unmatched. The CDR3 protein is CATSDYPGQRGTGELFF. CDR3 DNA sequence: TGTGCCACCAGTGATTACCCGGGACAGCGAGGGACCGGGGAGCTGTTTTTT.

This clonotype was seen a handful of times. The chain employs TRBV5-1 and TRBJ2-1; 8 bases fit TRBD1. The CDR3 is made up of 16 amino acids. V lost 3 bases and J lost 6; bases outside the gene matches: 11. Germline V CDR1 and CDR2: SGHRS, YFSETQ. The CDR3 nucleotides are TGCGCCAGCAGCTCGAGAGTCGCAGGGACAGGCAATGAGCAGTTCTTC. As protein: CASSSRVAGTGNEQFF. The full variable domain, with the rest looked up from reference TRBV5-1 and TRBJ2-1, is KAGVTQTPRYLIKTRGQQVTLSCSPISGHRSVSWYQQTPGQGLQFLFEYFSETQRNKGNFPGRFSGRQFSNSRSEMNVSTLELGDSALYLCASSSRVAGTGNEQFFGPGTRLTVL.

This clonotype was observed a handful of times. V usage is TRBV5-6 and J usage is TRBJ2-2, with 7 bases fitting TRBD1. The germline V gene has CDR1 SGHDT and CDR2 YYEEEE. The CDR3 has 16 amino acids. V lost 4 bases to trimming and J lost 2 bases; unmatched junction nucleotides: 8. The CDR3, as DNA: TGTGCCAGCAGCGGAACAGGGACAGATAACACCGGGGAGCTGTTTTTT. It is translated as CASSGTGTDNTGELFF.

The chain couples TRBV28 to TRBJ1-1, with TRBD1 as a possible D gene (6 bases). Germline V gene data show CDR1 as MDHEN and CDR2 as SYDVKM. Trimming stripped 10 bases from V and 0 bases from J, with 12 bases between. The CDR3 is 13 amino acids. The CDR3 spells CAIQGTMNTEAFF. The CDR3 DNA follows: TGTGCCATACAGGGTACAATGAACACTGAAGCTTTCTTT.